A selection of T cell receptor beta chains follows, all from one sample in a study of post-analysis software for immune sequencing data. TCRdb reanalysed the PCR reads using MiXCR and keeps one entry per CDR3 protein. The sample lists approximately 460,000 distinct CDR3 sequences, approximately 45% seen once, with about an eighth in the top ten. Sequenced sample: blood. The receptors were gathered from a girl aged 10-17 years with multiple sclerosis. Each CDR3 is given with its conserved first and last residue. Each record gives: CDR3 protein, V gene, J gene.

CDR3 protein: CATSDPARIEQFF
V gene: TRBV24-1
J gene: TRBJ2-1

CDR3 protein: CASSLSSRTYGCTF
V gene: TRBV28
J gene: TRBJ1-2

CDR3 protein: CASRSGTPGSYEQYF
V gene: TRBV6-5
J gene: TRBJ2-7

CDR3 protein: CASRSGRGSEYF
V gene: TRBV12-3/TRBV12-4
J gene: TRBJ2-5

CDR3 protein: CASSPARRPNNEQFF
V gene: TRBV11-2
J gene: TRBJ2-1

CDR3 protein: CASSFNPQSYNSPLHF
V gene: TRBV27
J gene: TRBJ1-6

CDR3 protein: CSASKTGSGEQYF
V gene: TRBV20-1
J gene: NA

CDR3 protein: CASSVVGGGPSYNEQFF
V gene: TRBV9
J gene: TRBJ2-1

CDR3 protein: CASSQGSETQYF
V gene: TRBV4-2
J gene: TRBJ2-5

CDR3 protein: CSARGGASGSKETQYF
V gene: TRBV20-1
J gene: TRBJ2-5

CDR3 protein: CASSLGESSYEQYF
V gene: TRBV5-1
J gene: TRBJ2-7

CDR3 protein: CASSFRQGIMNTEAFF
V gene: TRBV5-1
J gene: TRBJ1-1

CDR3 protein: CASSQDGRTPLEQYF
V gene: TRBV4-3
J gene: TRBJ2-5

CDR3 protein: CASSLGAGENTEAFF
V gene: TRBV5-1
J gene: TRBJ1-1

CDR3 protein: CSARVPGGYTGELFF
V gene: TRBV20-1
J gene: TRBJ2-2

CDR3 protein: CASRGRKTYEQYF
V gene: TRBV28
J gene: TRBJ2-7

CDR3 protein: CVSSLRVDRGPKNIQYF
V gene: TRBV12-3/TRBV12-4
J gene: TRBJ2-4

CDR3 protein: CSAEQIQGQGYEQYF
V gene: TRBV20-1
J gene: TRBJ2-7

CDR3 protein: CASSPGTGANTGELFF
V gene: TRBV12-3/TRBV12-4
J gene: TRBJ2-2

CDR3 protein: CASSQDKGTGASEQYF
V gene: TRBV4-2
J gene: TRBJ2-7

CDR3 protein: CSVDVLGLATTNEQFF
V gene: TRBV29-1
J gene: TRBJ2-1

CDR3 protein: CASSSPNQETQYF
V gene: TRBV12-3/TRBV12-4
J gene: TRBJ2-5

CDR3 protein: CSAGDRRETQYF
V gene: TRBV20-1
J gene: NA

CDR3 protein: CASSLVLWTSYNEQFF
V gene: TRBV5-1
J gene: TRBJ2-1

CDR3 protein: CASSLVGGQNYGYTF
V gene: TRBV27
J gene: TRBJ1-2

CDR3 protein: CASSSSGRAAYEQYF
V gene: TRBV7-2
J gene: TRBJ2-7

CDR3 protein: CASSQPAGGQETQYF
V gene: TRBV7-9
J gene: TRBJ2-5

CDR3 protein: CATNADRTDTQYF
V gene: TRBV24-1
J gene: TRBJ2-3

CDR3 protein: CASTEGASGTSTDTQYF
V gene: TRBV28
J gene: TRBJ2-3

CDR3 protein: CASSPGLAGEGLVETQYF
V gene: TRBV9
J gene: TRBJ2-5

CDR3 protein: CASSRGHLQETQYF
V gene: TRBV19
J gene: TRBJ2-5

CDR3 protein: CASSLVPGQGNEQFF
V gene: TRBV5-1
J gene: TRBJ2-1

CDR3 protein: CASSQDARTGGKTQYF
V gene: TRBV4-1
J gene: TRBJ2-5

CDR3 protein: CTSSQDRGRSIDGYTF
V gene: TRBV1
J gene: TRBJ1-2

CDR3 protein: CASSEVGTTHNEQFF
V gene: TRBV6-1
J gene: TRBJ2-1

CDR3 protein: CASSLTWEQFF
V gene: TRBV7-2
J gene: TRBJ2-1

CDR3 protein: CACRQANYEQYF
V gene: TRBV30
J gene: TRBJ2-7

CDR3 protein: CASSQDRIPEQFF
V gene: TRBV4-2
J gene: TRBJ2-1

CDR3 protein: CSASGALSGSFHEQYF
V gene: TRBV20-1
J gene: TRBJ2-7

CDR3 protein: CASSARGGGGTRTHEQYF
V gene: TRBV13
J gene: NA

CDR3 protein: CASSHSMTSGRAESYEQYF
V gene: TRBV4-2
J gene: TRBJ2-7

CDR3 protein: CASSFVSGWDQETQYF
V gene: TRBV12-3/TRBV12-4
J gene: TRBJ2-5

CDR3 protein: CASKTSTLTEAFF
V gene: TRBV12-3/TRBV12-4
J gene: TRBJ1-1

CDR3 protein: CATGPSGPLWEQYF
V gene: TRBV24-1
J gene: TRBJ2-5

CDR3 protein: CAISERRGSSLQETQYF
V gene: TRBV10-3
J gene: TRBJ2-5

CDR3 protein: CASSLVSGRDTQYF
V gene: TRBV7-8
J gene: TRBJ2-3

CDR3 protein: CSARDPAVSNQPQHF
V gene: TRBV20-1
J gene: TRBJ1-5